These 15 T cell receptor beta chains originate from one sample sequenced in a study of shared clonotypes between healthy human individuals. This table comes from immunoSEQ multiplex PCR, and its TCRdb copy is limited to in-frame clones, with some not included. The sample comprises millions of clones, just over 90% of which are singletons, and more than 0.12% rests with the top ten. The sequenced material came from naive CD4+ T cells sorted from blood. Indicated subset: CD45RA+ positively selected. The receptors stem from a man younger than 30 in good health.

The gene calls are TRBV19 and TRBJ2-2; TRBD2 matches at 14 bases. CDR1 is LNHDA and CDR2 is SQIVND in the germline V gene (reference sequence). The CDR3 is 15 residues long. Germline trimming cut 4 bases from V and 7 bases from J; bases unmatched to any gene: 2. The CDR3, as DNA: TGTGCCAGTAGTAACGGACTAGCGGGAGGCGGGGAGCTGTTTTTT. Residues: CASSNGLAGGGELFF.

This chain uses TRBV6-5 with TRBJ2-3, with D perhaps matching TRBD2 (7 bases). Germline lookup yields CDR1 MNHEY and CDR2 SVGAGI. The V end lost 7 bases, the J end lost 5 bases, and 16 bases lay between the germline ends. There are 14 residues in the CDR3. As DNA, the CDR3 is TGTGCCAGCAAGGAGTGGGGGGGCCGAGATACGCAGTATTTT. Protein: CASKEWGGRDTQYF.

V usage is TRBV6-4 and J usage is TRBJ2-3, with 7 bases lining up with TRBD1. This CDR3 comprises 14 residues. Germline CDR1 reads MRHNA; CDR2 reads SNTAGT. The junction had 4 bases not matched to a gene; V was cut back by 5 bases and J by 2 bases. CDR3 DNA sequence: TGTGCCAGCAGTCGACAGGGACCCACAGATACGCAGTATTTT. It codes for CASSRQGPTDTQYF.

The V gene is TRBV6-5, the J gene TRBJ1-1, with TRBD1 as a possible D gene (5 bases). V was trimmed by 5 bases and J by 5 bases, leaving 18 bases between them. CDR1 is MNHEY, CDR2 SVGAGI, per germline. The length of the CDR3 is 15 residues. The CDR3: CASSANERGKTEAFF. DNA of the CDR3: TGTGCCAGCAGTGCCAATGAGCGGGGCAAGACTGAAGCTTTCTTT.

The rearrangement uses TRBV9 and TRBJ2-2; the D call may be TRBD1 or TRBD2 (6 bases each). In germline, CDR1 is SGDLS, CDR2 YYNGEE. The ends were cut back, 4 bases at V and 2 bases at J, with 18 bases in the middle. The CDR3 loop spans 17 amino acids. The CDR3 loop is CASSSRGLGQNTGELFF. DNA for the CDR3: TGTGCCAGCAGCAGTAGGGGACTGGGACAAAACACCGGGGAGCTGTTTTTT.

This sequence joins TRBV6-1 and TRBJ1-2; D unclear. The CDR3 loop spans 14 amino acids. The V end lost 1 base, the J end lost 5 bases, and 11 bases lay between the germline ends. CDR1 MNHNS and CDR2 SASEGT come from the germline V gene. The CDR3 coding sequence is TGTGCCAGCAGTGAAGTGCCCGGCTATTATGGCTACACCTTC. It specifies CASSEVPGYYGYTF.

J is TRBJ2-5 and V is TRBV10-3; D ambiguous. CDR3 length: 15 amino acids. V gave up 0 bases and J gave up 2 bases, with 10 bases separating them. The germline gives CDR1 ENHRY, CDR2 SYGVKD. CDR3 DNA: TGTGCCATCAGTGAGTCTCAGCCACCACAAGAGACCCAGTACTTC. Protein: CAISESQPPQETQYF.

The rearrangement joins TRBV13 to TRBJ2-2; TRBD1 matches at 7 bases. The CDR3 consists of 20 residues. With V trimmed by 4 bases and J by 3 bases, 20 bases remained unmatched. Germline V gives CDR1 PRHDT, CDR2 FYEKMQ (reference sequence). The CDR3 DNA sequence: TGTGCCAGCAGCTCACGACAGGGCGTCGGGGTTTTCTCGGACACCGGGGAGCTGTTTTTT. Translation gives CASSSRQGVGVFSDTGELFF. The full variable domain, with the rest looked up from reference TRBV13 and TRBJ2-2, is AAGVIQSPRHLIKEKRETATLKCYPIPRHDTVYWYQQGPGQDPQFLISFYEKMQSDKGSIPDRFSAQQFSDYHSELNMSSLELGDSALYFCASSSRQGVGVFSDTGELFFGEGSRLTVL.

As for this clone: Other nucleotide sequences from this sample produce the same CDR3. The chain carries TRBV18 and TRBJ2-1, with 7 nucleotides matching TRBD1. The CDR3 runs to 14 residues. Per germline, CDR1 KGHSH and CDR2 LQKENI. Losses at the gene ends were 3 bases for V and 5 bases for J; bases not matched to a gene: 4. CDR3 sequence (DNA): TGTGCCAGCTCACCCCTGGGGACAGACAATGAGCAGTTCTTC. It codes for CASSPLGTDNEQFF.

The CDR3 region is CASSVTGGAEAFF. DNA of the CDR3: TGTGCCAGCAGCGTGACCGGAGGCGCTGAAGCTTTCTTT. The chain carries TRBV9 and TRBJ1-1; no reliable D call. The CDR3 runs 13 residues. Germline V CDR1 and CDR2: SGDLS, YYNGEE. V was cut by 2 bases and J by 6 bases, with 11 bases left in between.

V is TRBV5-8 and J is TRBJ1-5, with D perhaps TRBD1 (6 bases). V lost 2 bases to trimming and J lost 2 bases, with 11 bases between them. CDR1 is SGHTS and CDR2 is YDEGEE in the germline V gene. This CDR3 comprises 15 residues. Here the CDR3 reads CASSLGGEGNQPQHF. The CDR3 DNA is TGTGCCAGCAGCTTAGGGGGGGAGGGCAATCAGCCCCAGCATTTT.

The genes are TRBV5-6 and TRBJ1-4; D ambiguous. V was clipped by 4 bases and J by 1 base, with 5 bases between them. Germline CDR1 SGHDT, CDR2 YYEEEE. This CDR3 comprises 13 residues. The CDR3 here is CASSTGTNEKLFF. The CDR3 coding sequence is TGTGCCAGCAGCACGGGAACTAATGAAAAACTGTTTTTT.

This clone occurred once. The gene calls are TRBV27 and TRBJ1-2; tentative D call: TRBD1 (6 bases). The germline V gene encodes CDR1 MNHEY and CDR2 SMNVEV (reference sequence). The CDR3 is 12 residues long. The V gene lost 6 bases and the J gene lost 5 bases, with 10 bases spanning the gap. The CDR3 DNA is TGTGCCAGCAGCGGAGGGGGGTATGGCTACACCTTC. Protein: CASSGGGYGYTF.

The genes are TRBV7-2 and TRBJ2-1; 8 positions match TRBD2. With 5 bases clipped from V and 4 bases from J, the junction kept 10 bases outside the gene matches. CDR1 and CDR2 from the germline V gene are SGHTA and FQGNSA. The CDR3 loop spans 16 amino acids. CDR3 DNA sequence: TGTGCCAGCAGCCCCCAAGCGGGAGCGCCTTACAATGAGCAGTTCTTC. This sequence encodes CASSPQAGAPYNEQFF.

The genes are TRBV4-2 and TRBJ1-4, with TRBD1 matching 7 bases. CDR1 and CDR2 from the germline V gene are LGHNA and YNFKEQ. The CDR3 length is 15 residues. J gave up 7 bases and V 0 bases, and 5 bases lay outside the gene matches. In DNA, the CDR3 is TGTGCCAGCAGCCAAGATCCGGCAGGGGGTGAAAAACTGTTTTTT. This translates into CASSQDPAGGEKLFF.